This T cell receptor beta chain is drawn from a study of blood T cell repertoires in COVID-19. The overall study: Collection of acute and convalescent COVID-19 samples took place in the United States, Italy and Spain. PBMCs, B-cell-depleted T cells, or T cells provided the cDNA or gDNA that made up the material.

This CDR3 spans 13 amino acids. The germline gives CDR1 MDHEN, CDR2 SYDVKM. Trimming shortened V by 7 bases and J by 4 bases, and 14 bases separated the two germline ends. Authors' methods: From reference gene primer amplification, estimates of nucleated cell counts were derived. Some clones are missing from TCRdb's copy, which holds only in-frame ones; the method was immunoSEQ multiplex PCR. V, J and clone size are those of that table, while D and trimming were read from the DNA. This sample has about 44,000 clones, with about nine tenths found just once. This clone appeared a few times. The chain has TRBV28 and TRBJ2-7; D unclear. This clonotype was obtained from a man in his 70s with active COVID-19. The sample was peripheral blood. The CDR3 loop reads CASIDVSKYEQYF. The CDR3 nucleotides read TGTGCCAGCATCGATGTCAGTAAATACGAGCAGTACTTC.